This T cell receptor beta chain came from a study of shared clonotypes between healthy human individuals. CD45RO negativity and positive selection for CCR7 defined naive CD8 cells, a population that excluded terminally differentiated effector memory CD45RA+ cells. The genomic DNA of each subset was split evenly across several immunoSEQ plates. Roughly 200 ng DNA, tens of thousands of T cell genomes, went into each sorted-subset replicate PCR. Study processing details: ImmunoSEQ junction-only sequences lacked quality scores, so their filtering differed. Clones were sequenced by immunoSEQ multiplex PCR, and TCRdb holds only the in-frame ones, with some missing. V, J and clone size are those of that table, while D and trimming were read from the DNA. The sample comprises hundreds of thousands of clones, roughly 98% of which are singletons, and 0.3% to 0.35% rests with the top ten. The sequenced sample was naive CD8+ T cells sorted from blood. The sequence derives from a young man in good health.

The DNA of the CDR3 is TGTGCCAGCTCACCACCGCTTAGCAATCAGCCCCAGCATTTT. This sequence encodes CASSPPLSNQPQHF. The chain combines TRBV18 with TRBJ1-5; D remains ambiguous. The CDR3 spans 14 residues. V lost 0 bases and J lost 0, with 3 bases in between. Per germline, CDR1 KGHSH and CDR2 LQKENI.